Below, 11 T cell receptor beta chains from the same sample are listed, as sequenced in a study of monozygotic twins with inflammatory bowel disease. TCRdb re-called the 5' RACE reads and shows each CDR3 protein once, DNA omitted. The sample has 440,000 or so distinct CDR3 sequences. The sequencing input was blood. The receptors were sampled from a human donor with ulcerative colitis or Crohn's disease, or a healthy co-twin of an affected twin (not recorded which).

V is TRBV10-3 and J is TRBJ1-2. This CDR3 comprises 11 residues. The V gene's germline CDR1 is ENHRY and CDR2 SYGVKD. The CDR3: CAIRDRLSYTF.

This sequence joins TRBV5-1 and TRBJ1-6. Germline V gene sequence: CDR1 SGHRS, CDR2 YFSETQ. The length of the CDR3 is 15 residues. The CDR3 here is CASSLVKDLNSPLHF.

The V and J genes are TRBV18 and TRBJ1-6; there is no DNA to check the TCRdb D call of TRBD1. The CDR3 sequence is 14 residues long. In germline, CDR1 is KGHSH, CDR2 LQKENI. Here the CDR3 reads CASSPDRINSPLHF.

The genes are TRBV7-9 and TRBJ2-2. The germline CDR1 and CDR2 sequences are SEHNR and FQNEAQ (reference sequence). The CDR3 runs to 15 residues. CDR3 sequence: CASSFSTGNTGELFF. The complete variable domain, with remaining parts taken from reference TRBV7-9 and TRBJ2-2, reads DTGVSQNPRHKITKRGQNVTFRCDPISEHNRLYWYRQTLGQGPEFLTYFQNEAQLEKSRLLSDRFSAERPKGSFSTLEIQRTEQGDSAMYLCASSFSTGNTGELFFGEGSRLTVL.

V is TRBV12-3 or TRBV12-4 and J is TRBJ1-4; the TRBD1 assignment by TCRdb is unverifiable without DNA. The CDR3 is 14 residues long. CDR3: CASSPRDSWEKLFF.

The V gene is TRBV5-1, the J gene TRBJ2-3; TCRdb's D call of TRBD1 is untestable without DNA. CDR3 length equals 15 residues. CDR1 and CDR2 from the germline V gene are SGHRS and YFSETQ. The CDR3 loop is CASSLRQGYTDTQYF.

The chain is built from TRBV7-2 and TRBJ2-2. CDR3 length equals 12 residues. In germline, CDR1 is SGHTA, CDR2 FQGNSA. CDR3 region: CASSLRTGEPFF. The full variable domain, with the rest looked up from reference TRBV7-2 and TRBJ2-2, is GAGVSQSPSNKVTEKGKDVELRCDPISGHTALYWYRQSLGQGLEFLIYFQGNSAPDKSGLPSDRFSAERTGGSVSTLTIQRTQQEDSAVYLCASSLRTGEPFFGEGSRLTVL.

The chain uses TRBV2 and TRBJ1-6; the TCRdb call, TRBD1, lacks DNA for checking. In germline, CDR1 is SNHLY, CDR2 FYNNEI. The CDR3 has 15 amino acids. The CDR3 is CASTKGGTTNSPLHF.

The CDR3 reads CSVEPGERGYNEQFF. This chain connects TRBV29-1 to TRBJ2-1; as DNA is missing, the TRBD1 call by TCRdb cannot be tested. The CDR3 consists of 15 residues. Per the germline V gene, CDR1 is SQVTM and CDR2 is ANQGSEA.

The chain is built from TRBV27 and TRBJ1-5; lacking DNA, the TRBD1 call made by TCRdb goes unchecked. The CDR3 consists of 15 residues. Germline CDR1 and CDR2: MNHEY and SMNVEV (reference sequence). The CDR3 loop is CASSSLDGTNQPQHF.

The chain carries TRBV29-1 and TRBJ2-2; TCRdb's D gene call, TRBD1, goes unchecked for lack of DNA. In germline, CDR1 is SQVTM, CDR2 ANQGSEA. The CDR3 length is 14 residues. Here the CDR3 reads CSASGEGQGGELFF.